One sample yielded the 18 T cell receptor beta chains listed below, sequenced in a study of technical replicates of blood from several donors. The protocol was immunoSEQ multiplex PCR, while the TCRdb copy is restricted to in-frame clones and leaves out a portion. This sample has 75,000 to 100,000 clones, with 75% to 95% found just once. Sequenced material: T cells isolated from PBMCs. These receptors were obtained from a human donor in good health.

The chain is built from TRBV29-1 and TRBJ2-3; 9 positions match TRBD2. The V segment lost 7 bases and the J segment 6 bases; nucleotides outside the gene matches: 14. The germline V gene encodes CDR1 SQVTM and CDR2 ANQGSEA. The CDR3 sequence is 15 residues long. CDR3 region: CSAMIAGELGDTQYF. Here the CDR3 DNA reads TGCAGCGCAATGATAGCGGGAGAGTTGGGCGATACGCAGTATTTT.

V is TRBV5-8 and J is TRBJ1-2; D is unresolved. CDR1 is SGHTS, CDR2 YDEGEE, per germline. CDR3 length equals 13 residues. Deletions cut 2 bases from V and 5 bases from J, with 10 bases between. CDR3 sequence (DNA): TGTGCCAGCAGCTTCTCTAATTATTATGGCTACACCTTC. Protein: CASSFSNYYGYTF.

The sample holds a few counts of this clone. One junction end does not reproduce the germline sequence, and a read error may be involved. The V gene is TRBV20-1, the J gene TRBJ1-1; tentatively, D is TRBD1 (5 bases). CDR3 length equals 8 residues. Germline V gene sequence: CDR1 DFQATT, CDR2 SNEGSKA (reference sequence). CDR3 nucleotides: TGCAGTGCTAGAACAGGTCTATTT. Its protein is CSARTGLF.

The CDR3 nucleotides are TGTGCCAGCAGCCACGGACTATACGGGGATGAGCAGTTCTTC. The encoded protein is CASSHGLYGDEQFF. This chain uses TRBV11-1 with TRBJ2-1; D may be TRBD2 (6 bases). V was trimmed by 5 bases and J by 8 bases, leaving 16 bases between them. This CDR3 comprises 14 residues. The germline CDR1 and CDR2 sequences are SGHAT and FQDESV (reference sequence).

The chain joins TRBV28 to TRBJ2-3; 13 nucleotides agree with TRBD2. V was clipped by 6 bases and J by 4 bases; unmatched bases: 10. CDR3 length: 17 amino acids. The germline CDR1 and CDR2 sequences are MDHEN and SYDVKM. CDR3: CASSTIPGTSGADTQYF. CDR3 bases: TGTGCCAGCAGCACCATCCCCGGGACTAGCGGGGCAGATACGCAGTATTTT.

CDR3 in DNA: TGCACCAGCAGCCCTTGGGACAGAAAAACCTCCTACGAGCAGTACTTC. This gives the protein CTSSPWDRKTSYEQYF. The chain couples TRBV1 to TRBJ2-7; the table's D call, TRBD1, was not checked against the DNA. TRBV1 is marked as a pseudogene. CDR3 size: 16 residues.

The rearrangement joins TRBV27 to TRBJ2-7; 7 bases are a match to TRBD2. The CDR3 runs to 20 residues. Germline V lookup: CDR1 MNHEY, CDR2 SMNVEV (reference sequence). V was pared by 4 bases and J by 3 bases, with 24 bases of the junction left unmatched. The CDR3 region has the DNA TGTGCCAGCAGTTCAAGACCCTTCCTCTCGCGGGAGCTTCCCAGCTACGAGCAGTACTTC. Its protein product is CASSSRPFLSRELPSYEQYF.

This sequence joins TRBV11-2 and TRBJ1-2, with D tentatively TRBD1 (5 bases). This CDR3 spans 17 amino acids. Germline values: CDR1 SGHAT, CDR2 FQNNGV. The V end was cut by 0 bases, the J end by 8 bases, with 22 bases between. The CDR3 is CASSLDPRGNKDGGYTF. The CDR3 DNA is TGTGCCAGCAGCTTAGATCCAAGGGGCAACAAAGATGGAGGCTACACCTTC. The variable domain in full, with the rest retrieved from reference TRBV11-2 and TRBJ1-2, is EAGVAQSPRYKIIEKRQSVAFWCNPISGHATLYWYQQILGQGPKLLIQFQNNGVVDDSQLPKDRFSAERLKGVDSTLKIQPAKLEDSAVYLCASSLDPRGNKDGGYTFGSGTRLTVV.

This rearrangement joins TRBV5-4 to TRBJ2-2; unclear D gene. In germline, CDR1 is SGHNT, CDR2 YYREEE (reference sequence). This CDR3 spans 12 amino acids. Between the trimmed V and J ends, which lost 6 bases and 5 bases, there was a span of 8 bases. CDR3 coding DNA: TGTGCCAGCATCACAAATACCGGGGAGCTGTTTTTT. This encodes CASITNTGELFF.

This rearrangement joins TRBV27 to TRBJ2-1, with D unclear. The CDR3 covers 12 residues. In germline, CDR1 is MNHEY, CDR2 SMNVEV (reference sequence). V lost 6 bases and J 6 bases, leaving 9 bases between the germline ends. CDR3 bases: TGTGCCAGCAGCCTTCTAGGCAATGAGCAGTTCTTC. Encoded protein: CASSLLGNEQFF.

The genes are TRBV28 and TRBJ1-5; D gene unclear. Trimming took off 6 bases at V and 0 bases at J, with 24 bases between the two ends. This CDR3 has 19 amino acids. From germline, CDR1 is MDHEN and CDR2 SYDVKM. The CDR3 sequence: CASSTRDPTVGFSNQPQHF. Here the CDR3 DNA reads TGTGCCAGCAGCACCCGCGACCCCACCGTGGGCTTTAGCAATCAGCCCCAGCATTTT.

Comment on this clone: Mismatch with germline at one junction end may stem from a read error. The DNA for the CDR3 is TGTGCCAGCAGCCAAGAGGGGCCTGCCTTAAGTAGAATCTTC. It translates to CASSQEGPALSRIF. The V call is TRBV4-2, the J call TRBJ2-1; D is perhaps TRBD1 (5 bases). CDR3 size: 14 residues. Per germline, CDR1 LGHNA and CDR2 YNFKEQ.

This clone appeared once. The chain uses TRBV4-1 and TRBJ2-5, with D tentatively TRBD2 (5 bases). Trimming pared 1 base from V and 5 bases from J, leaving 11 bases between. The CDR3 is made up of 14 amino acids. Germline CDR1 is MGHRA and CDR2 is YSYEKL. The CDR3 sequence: CASSQGYGGETQYF. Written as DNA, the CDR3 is TGCGCCAGCAGCCAAGGGTACGGAGGTGAGACCCAGTACTTC.

The CDR3 DNA sequence: TGTGCCAGCAGCTTCCTTTCTGGCCAAAGCTACGAGCAGTACTTC. Translation gives CASSFLSGQSYEQYF. The V call is TRBV11-2, the J call TRBJ2-7; D unclear. The CDR3 consists of 15 residues. Germline V gives CDR1 SGHAT, CDR2 FQNNGV. The V and J ends lost 3 bases and 3 bases respectively, with 15 bases between them.

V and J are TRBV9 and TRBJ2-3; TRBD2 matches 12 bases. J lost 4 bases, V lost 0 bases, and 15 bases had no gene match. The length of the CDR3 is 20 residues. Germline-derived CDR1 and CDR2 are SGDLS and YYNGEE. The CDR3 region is CASSVASWASSGGAADTQYF. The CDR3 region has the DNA TGTGCCAGCAGCGTAGCTTCCTGGGCCTCTAGCGGGGGGGCCGCAGATACGCAGTATTTT.

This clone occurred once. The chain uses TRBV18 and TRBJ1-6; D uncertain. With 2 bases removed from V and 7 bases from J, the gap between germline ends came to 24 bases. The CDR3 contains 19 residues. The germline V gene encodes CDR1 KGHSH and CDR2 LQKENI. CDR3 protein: CASSPTAIGPSEKNSPLHF. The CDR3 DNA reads TGTGCCAGCTCACCAACCGCAATAGGCCCGAGCGAGAAGAATTCACCCCTCCACTTT.

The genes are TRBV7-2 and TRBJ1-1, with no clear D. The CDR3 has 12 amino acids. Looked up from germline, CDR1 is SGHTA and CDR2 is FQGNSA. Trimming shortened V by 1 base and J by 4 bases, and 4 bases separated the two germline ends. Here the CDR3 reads CASSLDSTEAFF. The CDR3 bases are TGTGCCAGCAGCTTAGACAGCACTGAAGCTTTCTTT.

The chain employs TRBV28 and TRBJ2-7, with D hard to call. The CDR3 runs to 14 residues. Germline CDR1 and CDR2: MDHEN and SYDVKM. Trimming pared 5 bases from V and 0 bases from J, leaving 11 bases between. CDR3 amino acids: CASSEYGYSYEQYF. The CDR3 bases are TGTGCCAGCAGTGAGTACGGTTACTCCTACGAGCAGTACTTC.